This T cell receptor (beta chain) is from a study of cytomegalovirus exposure and HLA in healthy donors. Study results and limitations: Reported findings show TCR beta sequences accurately forecast HLA-A and HLA-B alleles in most subjects.

Note on this clone: No antigen is known for it.

Likely unrecorded immune exposures existed in these nominally healthy donors. Primers: 60 Vbeta forward and 13 Jbeta reverse. This table comes from immunoSEQ multiplex PCR, and its TCRdb copy is limited to in-frame clones, with some not included. The sample has some 120,000 clones, 60% to 85% seen once. CDR1 and CDR2 (germline): LNHDA, SQIVND (reference sequence). V shed 6 bases, J shed 0 bases, and the junction held 13 bases outside the gene matches. The CDR3 is made up of 18 amino acids. The sequence was obtained from a human donor in good health. The chain joins TRBV19 to TRBJ1-1, with 10 positions matching TRBD1. The sequencing sample was made of PBMCs. The CDR3 loop reads CASRRQGQGRLLNTEAFF. The DNA for the CDR3 is TGTGCCAGTAGGAGACAGGGACAGGGGCGGCTTTTGAACACTGAAGCTTTCTTT.